These 25 T cell receptor beta chains were sequenced from one sample in a study of OX40 agonist ivuxolimab in advanced cancers. The assay was immunoSEQ multiplex PCR, and TCRdb's table has in-frame clones only and misses some. The sample consists of over 50,000 clones, roughly 84% of them appearing once. The sample in question was CD4+ or CD8+ T cells sorted from blood, obtained in a trial of the OX40 agonist ivuxolimab. The receptor source for this set is an adult with an advanced solid tumor such as melanoma, head and neck, liver or kidney cancer.

V usage is TRBV29-1 and J usage is TRBJ2-3; TRBD1 is a possible D gene (5 bases). The CDR3 is 13 amino acids. CDR1 and CDR2 (germline): SQVTM, ANQGSEA. V lost 2 bases and J 6 bases, leaving 12 bases between the germline ends. The CDR3 protein is CSVEQGARDTQYF. In DNA form, the CDR3 reads TGCAGCGTTGAACAGGGCGCTCGGGATACGCAGTATTTT.

The chain carries TRBV5-4 and TRBJ1-2; TRBD1 matches 7 bases. The CDR3 has 13 residues. Germline assignment: CDR1 SGHNT and CDR2 YYREEE (reference sequence). The J segment lost 1 base and the V segment lost 8 bases, leaving 5 bases of the junction unmatched. CDR3 bases: TGTGCCAGTCGACAGGGACTTAACTATGGCTACACCTTC. Translating it yields CASRQGLNYGYTF.

This chain joins TRBV5-1 and TRBJ2-5; D not resolved. Germline values: CDR1 SGHRS, CDR2 YFSETQ. This CDR3 has 11 amino acids. Trimming took off 2 bases at V and 5 bases at J, with 4 bases between the two ends. The DNA for the CDR3 is TGCGCCAGCAGCTTTAAGGAGACCCAGTACTTC. Translation gives CASSFKETQYF.

This sequence joins TRBV7-2 and TRBJ1-5; D remains unclear. The V gene lost 1 base and the J gene lost 1 base, with 8 bases spanning the gap. This CDR3 spans 15 amino acids. The V gene's germline CDR1 is SGHTA and CDR2 FQGNSA. CDR3: CASSLGQASNQPQHF. As DNA, the CDR3 is TGTGCCAGCAGCTTAGGTCAGGCCAGCAATCAGCCCCAGCATTTT.

This rearrangement joins TRBV4-2 to TRBJ1-2; D possibly corresponds to TRBD1 (5 bases). Between the trimmed V and J ends, which lost 0 bases and 0 bases, there was a span of 5 bases. Germline V gives CDR1 LGHNA, CDR2 YNFKEQ. The CDR3 loop spans 14 amino acids. CDR3 DNA: TGTGCCAGCAGCCAAGAGACAGCTAACTATGGCTACACCTTC. Translation gives CASSQETANYGYTF.

This chain joins TRBV11-2 and TRBJ1-1; D not resolved. The CDR3 has 14 amino acids. The V gene's germline CDR1 is SGHAT and CDR2 FQNNGV. The ends were cut back, 5 bases at V and 2 bases at J, with 12 bases in the middle. CDR3: CASSPSWGNTEAFF. DNA of the CDR3: TGTGCCAGCAGCCCGAGTTGGGGAAACACTGAAGCTTTCTTT.

This chain links TRBV10-3 with TRBJ2-2, with D unresolved. Trimming removed 6 bases from V and 3 bases from J, with 11 bases in between. The CDR3 loop spans 14 amino acids. In germline, CDR1 is ENHRY, CDR2 SYGVKD. The CDR3 loop is CAIRTSSDTGELFF. As DNA, the CDR3 is TGTGCCATCAGGACCTCCTCGGACACCGGGGAGCTGTTTTTT.

A single count supports this clone. V and J are TRBV21-1 and TRBJ2-5; TRBD2 is the table's D call, not checked against the DNA. TRBV21-1 is deemed a pseudogene. The CDR3 contains 14 residues. CDR3 region: CASSPGGGKETQYF. In nucleotides, the CDR3 is TGTGCCAGCAGCCCTGGCGGGGGAAAAGAGACCCAGTACTTC.

The chain joins TRBV7-8 to TRBJ2-1, with D tentatively TRBD2 (5 bases). V was shortened by 3 bases and J by 7 bases, with 16 bases between the two germline ends. Germline CDR1 is SGHVS and CDR2 is FQNEAQ. This CDR3 contains 15 residues. CDR3 bases: TGTGCCAGCAGCTTGGGGAGTCTCTCGGGTAATGAGCAGTTCTTC. Its translation is CASSLGSLSGNEQFF.

Only a few counts were recorded for this clone. V is TRBV10-1 and J is TRBJ2-3, with D possibly being TRBD2 (5 bases). The CDR3 loop spans 12 amino acids. The germline CDR1 and CDR2 sequences are WNHNN and SYGVQD (reference sequence). V lost 5 bases to trimming and J lost 11 bases, with 14 bases between them. DNA of the CDR3: TGCGCCAGCAGTTTTTCTATCCGGGGGCAGTATTTT. This encodes CASSFSIRGQYF.

The rearrangement uses TRBV28 and TRBJ1-1, with D unclear. V lost 8 bases and J 0 bases, leaving 13 bases between the germline ends. The CDR3 has 14 amino acids. CDR1 is MDHEN, CDR2 SYDVKM, per germline. CDR3 sequence reads: CASADMGMNTEAFF. CDR3 bases: TGTGCCAGCGCTGACATGGGGATGAACACTGAAGCTTTCTTT.

This chain uses TRBV7-9 with TRBJ1-1, with TRBD1 identical over 7 bases. This CDR3 contains 15 residues. Losses at the gene ends were 3 bases for V and 4 bases for J; bases not matched to a gene: 8. Germline loops: CDR1 SEHNR, CDR2 FQNEAQ (reference sequence). The CDR3 sequence: CASSLRVQGSTEAFF. The CDR3 nucleotides read TGTGCCAGCAGCTTGAGGGTACAGGGGAGCACTGAAGCTTTCTTT.

This clone was observed a single time. J is TRBJ1-5 and V is TRBV5-6, with D unresolved. V was shortened by 0 bases and J by 2 bases, with 9 bases between the two germline ends. Germline lookup yields CDR1 SGHDT and CDR2 YYEEEE. This CDR3 is built from 15 residues. The CDR3 DNA follows: TGTGCCAGCAGCTTGGGTAGGTGGCGCAATCAGCCCCAGCATTTT. It encodes CASSLGRWRNQPQHF. Using reference TRBV5-6 and TRBJ1-5 for the parts outside the CDR3, the full variable domain is DAGVTQSPTHLIKTRGQQVTLRCSPKSGHDTVSWYQQALGQGPQFIFQYYEEEERQRGNFPDRFSGHQFPNYSSELNVNALLLGDSALYLCASSLGRWRNQPQHFGDGTRLSIL.

Turning to this clone: Compared with germline, one end of the junction differs, possibly owing to a read error. The V call is TRBV7-9, the J call TRBJ2-7, with 9 nucleotides matching TRBD2. There are 13 residues in the CDR3. Germline V CDR1 and CDR2: SEHNR, FQNEAQ (reference sequence). Here the CDR3 reads CASSLAGVVEQYF. The CDR3 nucleotides are TGTGCCAGCAGTTTAGCGGGAGTAGTCGAGCAGTACTTC.

The rearrangement uses TRBV5-4 and TRBJ2-2; D uncertain. The CDR3 contains 13 residues. Germline CDR1 SGHNT, CDR2 YYREEE (reference sequence). The germline V and J ends were trimmed by 2 bases and 1 base, with 3 bases remaining between them. CDR3 protein: CASSLRNTGELFF. DNA for the CDR3: TGTGCCAGCAGCTTACGGAACACCGGGGAGCTGTTTTTT.

This chain uses TRBV25-1 with TRBJ2-2, with 10 nucleotides matching TRBD1. The V gene's germline CDR1 is MGHDK and CDR2 SYGVNS. V shed 4 bases and J 3 bases; nucleotides not matched to a gene: 8. The CDR3 has 17 residues. The CDR3 loop reads CASSAKSGTGDTGELFF. CDR3 coding DNA: TGTGCCAGCAGTGCCAAGTCCGGGACAGGGGACACCGGGGAGCTGTTTTTT.

The CDR3 DNA sequence: TGTGCCAGTAGTATGCGGACTGGGAAATACGAGCAGTACTTC. Its protein is CASSMRTGKYEQYF. The chain uses TRBV19 and TRBJ2-7; tentative D call: TRBD2 (5 bases). The CDR3 contains 14 residues. CDR1 LNHDA and CDR2 SQIVND come from the germline V gene (reference sequence). Trimming stripped 3 bases from V and 4 bases from J, with 13 bases between.

The gene calls are TRBV5-4 and TRBJ2-7, with TRBD2 identical over 7 bases. Germline V gives CDR1 SGHNT, CDR2 YYREEE (reference sequence). V lost 4 bases, J lost 6 bases, and 13 bases stayed unmatched. This CDR3 is built from 15 residues. The CDR3 DNA follows: TGTGCCAGCAGCCCGGATGGCGGGAGAATCATCGAGCAGTACTTC. Its translation: CASSPDGGRIIEQYF. Full variable domain (outside the CDR3, taken from reference TRBV5-4 and TRBJ2-7): ETGVTQSPTHLIKTRGQQVTLRCSSQSGHNTVSWYQQALGQGPQFIFQYYREEENGRGNFPPRFSGLQFPNYSSELNVNALELDDSALYLCASSPDGGRIIEQYFGPGTRLTVT.

The chain couples TRBV2 to TRBJ2-5; TRBD1 agrees at 7 bases. CDR1 SNHLY and CDR2 FYNNEI come from the germline V gene. V gave up 6 bases and J gave up 1 base; unmatched junction bases: 5. The CDR3 totals 14 residues. CDR3 in DNA: TGTGCCAGCAGAGTTCACAGGGGCCAAGAGACCCAGTACTTC. It yields the protein CASRVHRGQETQYF.

V and J are TRBV4-1 and TRBJ2-1; no clear D gene. The CDR3 extends over 20 amino acids. Germline V gives CDR1 MGHRA, CDR2 YSYEKL. The V end was cut by 0 bases, the J end by 0 bases, with 21 bases between. Here the CDR3 reads CASSQDRAGRSLSSYNEQFF. In nucleotides, the CDR3 is TGCGCCAGCAGCCAAGATCGGGCAGGCCGTTCTTTGAGCTCCTACAATGAGCAGTTCTTC.

The chain has TRBV6-1 and TRBJ1-5, with D hard to call. Germline V gene data show CDR1 as MNHNS and CDR2 as SASEGT. The CDR3 spans 15 residues. Trimming took off 4 bases at V and 2 bases at J, with 12 bases between the two ends. DNA for the CDR3: TGTGCCAGCAGTGTCTACATTCTGGGCAATCAGCCCCAGCATTTT. It specifies CASSVYILGNQPQHF.

Comments on this clone: A junction end diverges from the germline sequence, so it may reflect a read error. This chain connects TRBV27 to TRBJ1-2; TRBD1 is a possible D gene (5 bases). This CDR3 spans 14 amino acids. CDR1 is MNHEY, CDR2 SMNVEV, per germline (reference sequence). The CDR3 DNA reads as TGTGCCAGCAGCTTATTCCGGGACCCCCGAGGCTACACCTTC. Protein sequence: CASSLFRDPRGYTF.

This chain connects TRBV2 to TRBJ2-7; 15 nucleotides line up with TRBD2. This CDR3 has 17 residues. Losses at the gene ends were 1 base for V and 5 bases for J; bases not matched to a gene: 6. The germline V gene has CDR1 SNHLY and CDR2 FYNNEI. CDR3 sequence: CASSEGGLAGGKNEQYF. The CDR3 DNA follows: TGTGCCAGCAGTGAAGGGGGACTAGCGGGAGGTAAGAACGAGCAGTACTTC.

The gene calls are TRBV7-2 and TRBJ1-1; 10 nucleotides align to TRBD1. V gave up 4 bases and J gave up 4 bases; unmatched junction bases: 9. CDR3 length equals 16 residues. Per germline, CDR1 SGHTA and CDR2 FQGNSA. CDR3 nucleotide sequence: TGTGCCAGCAGCTCCTATCCGGGACAGGGGAGCACTGAAGCTTTCTTT. Translation: CASSSYPGQGSTEAFF. Drawing the rest from reference TRBV7-2 and TRBJ1-1, the complete variable domain is GAGVSQSPSNKVTEKGKDVELRCDPISGHTALYWYRQSLGQGLEFLIYFQGNSAPDKSGLPSDRFSAERTGGSVSTLTIQRTQQEDSAVYLCASSSYPGQGSTEAFFGQGTRLTVV.

This clone has just a few counts. The chain is built from TRBV2 and TRBJ1-1; D gene ambiguous. The germline V gene has CDR1 SNHLY and CDR2 FYNNEI. This CDR3 is 13 amino acids long. Trimming took off 3 bases at V and 1 base at J, with 6 bases between the two ends. CDR3 nucleotides: TGTGCCAGCAGTGAGCAGTGGAACACTGAAGCTTTCTTT. Its translation is CASSEQWNTEAFF.